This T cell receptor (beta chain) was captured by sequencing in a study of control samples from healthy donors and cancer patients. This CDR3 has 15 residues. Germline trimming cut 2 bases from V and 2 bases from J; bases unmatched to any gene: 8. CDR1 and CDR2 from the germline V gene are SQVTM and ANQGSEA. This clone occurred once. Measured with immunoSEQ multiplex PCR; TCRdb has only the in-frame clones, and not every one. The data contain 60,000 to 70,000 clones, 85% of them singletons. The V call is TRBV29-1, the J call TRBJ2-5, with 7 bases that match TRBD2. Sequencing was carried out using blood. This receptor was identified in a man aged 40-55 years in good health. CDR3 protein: CSVEHPGGAQETQYF. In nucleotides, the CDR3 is TGCAGCGTTGAACATCCGGGGGGAGCGCAAGAGACCCAGTACTTC.